This T cell receptor beta chain is drawn from a study of OX40 agonist ivuxolimab in advanced cancers. Profiling relied on immunoSEQ multiplex PCR, and the TCRdb table lists in-frame clones only, not all of them. The sample records more than 60,000 clones, about 85% being singletons. Germline assignment: CDR1 SSHAT and CDR2 FNYEAQ (reference sequence). Trimming removed 5 bases from V and 5 bases from J; junction bases left unmatched: 7. This CDR3 region has 14 residues. The V and J genes are TRBV7-7 and TRBJ2-5, with TRBD2 identical over 8 bases. The TCR sequence derives from an adult with an advanced solid tumor such as melanoma, head and neck, liver or kidney cancer. The specimen was CD4+ or CD8+ T cells sorted from blood, collected in a trial of the OX40 agonist ivuxolimab. CDR3 amino acids: CASSPRSGGETQYF. CDR3 nucleotide sequence: TGTGCCAGCAGCCCCCGGTCGGGGGGGGAGACCCAGTACTTC.